The 25 T cell receptor beta chains reported below all come from one sample, sequenced in a study of blood T cell repertoires in COVID-19. Sequencing was performed with immunoSEQ multiplex PCR; in TCRdb, only in-frame clones are kept and a portion is missing. The sample includes around 60,000 clones, around 91% of them seen just once. The sequencing input was peripheral blood. The receptors were sampled from a woman in her sixties or seventies with COVID-19, enrolled during active disease.

This clone was found once. V and J are TRBV6-6 and TRBJ1-5; D not certain. This CDR3 is 16 amino acids long. Trimming pared 0 bases from V and 0 bases from J, leaving 9 bases between. CDR1 is MNHNY and CDR2 is SVGAGI in the germline V gene (reference sequence). The CDR3 protein is CASSYSPGISNQPQHF. The CDR3 bases are TGTGCCAGCAGTTACTCGCCGGGTATTAGCAATCAGCCCCAGCATTTT.

The chain links TRBV6-6 to TRBJ2-7, with D possibly being TRBD1 (6 bases). The CDR3 has 14 residues. CDR1 MNHNY and CDR2 SVGAGI come from the germline V gene (reference sequence). V shed 7 bases and J shed 0 bases, with 13 bases lying between them. CDR3 sequence (DNA): TGTGCCAGCACCTCGACAGGCAGCTCCTACGAGCAGTACTTC. It encodes CASTSTGSSYEQYF.

The chain recombines TRBV6-5 with TRBJ2-7; D is unclear. Trimming removed 3 bases at V and 2 bases at J, with 8 bases between. CDR3 length: 13 residues. The germline V gene encodes CDR1 MNHEY and CDR2 SVGAGI. The DNA for the CDR3 is TGTGCCAGCAGTTATTCTCAGGCCTACGAGCAGTACTTC. This codes for CASSYSQAYEQYF.

The chain links TRBV7-8 to TRBJ2-5, with 8 positions matching TRBD1. The CDR3 is 13 amino acids. Germline lookup yields CDR1 SGHVS and CDR2 FQNEAQ. J gave up 5 bases and V 8 bases, and 7 bases lay outside the gene matches. The CDR3 nucleotides are TGTGCCAGCCGGACAGGGTGGGGTGAGACCCAGTACTTC. Translated: CASRTGWGETQYF. The full variable domain, with the rest looked up from reference TRBV7-8 and TRBJ2-5, is GAGVSQSPRYKVAKRGQDVALRCDPISGHVSLFWYQQALGQGPEFLTYFQNEAQLDKSGLPSDRFFAERPEGSVSTLKIQRTQQEDSAVYLCASRTGWGETQYFGPGTRLLVL.

The chain carries TRBV10-1 and TRBJ2-7; 9 nucleotides line up with TRBD1. This CDR3 is built from 12 residues. The V segment lost 9 bases and the J segment 5 bases; nucleotides outside the gene matches: 5. Germline values: CDR1 WNHNN, CDR2 SYGVQD (reference sequence). The CDR3 DNA is TGCGCCAGTCCCGGGACAGGGAACGAGCAGTACTTC. Its translation: CASPGTGNEQYF.

The chain carries TRBV19 and TRBJ2-1; TRBD2 aligns across 14 bases. With V trimmed by 3 bases and J by 7 bases, 5 bases remained unmatched. CDR1 is LNHDA, CDR2 SQIVND, per germline (reference sequence). This CDR3 is built from 16 residues. CDR3 nucleotides: TGTGCCAGTAGTATTGGGACTAGCGGGAGATTAAATGAGCAGTTCTTC. Encoded protein: CASSIGTSGRLNEQFF.

The chain is built from TRBV29-1 and TRBJ1-1; D may be TRBD1 (6 bases). This CDR3 has 12 residues. Per germline, CDR1 SQVTM and CDR2 ANQGSEA. Trimming pared 3 bases from V and 1 base from J, leaving 6 bases between. The CDR3 sequence: CSVDRGNTEAFF. For the CDR3, the DNA is TGCAGCGTTGACAGGGGGAACACTGAAGCTTTCTTT.

This clone occurred once. This rearrangement joins TRBV5-1 to TRBJ1-4; 8 bases align to TRBD1. The CDR3 loop spans 15 amino acids. The ends lost 4 bases at V and 7 bases at J; junction bases unmatched: 9. The germline CDR1 and CDR2 sequences are SGHRS and YFSETQ. The CDR3 spells CASSRGTGQAEKLFF. For the CDR3, the DNA is TGCGCCAGCAGCCGGGGGACAGGACAGGCTGAAAAACTGTTTTTT.

The chain uses TRBV7-9 and TRBJ2-2, with D maybe TRBD2 (5 bases). In germline, CDR1 is SEHNR, CDR2 FQNEAQ (reference sequence). The germline V and J ends were trimmed by 1 base and 5 bases, with 8 bases remaining between them. CDR3 length: 14 amino acids. The DNA for the CDR3 is TGTGCCAGCAGCTTAGAAGGCGGGACCGGGGAGCTGTTTTTT. It codes for CASSLEGGTGELFF.

This chain links TRBV19 with TRBJ2-7, with D maybe TRBD2 (6 bases). Germline-derived CDR1 and CDR2 are LNHDA and SQIVND (reference sequence). This CDR3 is 14 amino acids long. V gave up 1 base and J gave up 5 bases, with 12 bases separating them. The CDR3 bases are TGTGCCAGTAGTATAGGCGGGACTCTCAACGAGCAGTACTTC. Translated, it gives CASSIGGTLNEQYF.

The chain joins TRBV11-2 to TRBJ2-7, with D hard to call. Germline CDR1 is SGHAT and CDR2 is FQNNGV. The CDR3 has 13 residues. V dropped 1 base and J dropped 2 bases, with 6 bases sitting between them. CDR3 sequence reads: CASSLGRAYEQYF. CDR3 sequence (DNA): TGTGCCAGCAGCTTAGGGAGAGCCTACGAGCAGTACTTC.

This clone was seen once. The J gene is TRBJ2-2, the V gene TRBV5-1; TRBD2 might be the D (5 bases). The CDR3 sequence is 15 residues long. Germline CDR1 reads SGHRS; CDR2 reads YFSETQ. The ends were cut back, 4 bases at V and 6 bases at J, with 16 bases in the middle. CDR3 sequence: CASSPGRGNAGELFF. The CDR3 DNA is TGCGCCAGCAGCCCTGGGCGAGGGAATGCCGGGGAGCTGTTTTTT.

This clone appeared a few times. The rearrangement uses TRBV6-4 and TRBJ1-3; D unclear. Germline CDR1 and CDR2: MRHNA and SNTAGT. This CDR3 has 16 residues. Trimming pared 7 bases from V and 0 bases from J, leaving 16 bases between. CDR3 coding DNA: TGTGCCAGCACCCACTCTAAAGGGAGCTCTGGAAACACCATATATTTT. Amino acids: CASTHSKGSSGNTIYF.

The J gene is TRBJ1-4, the V gene TRBV19; 7 bases align to TRBD1. V was pared by 7 bases and J by 6 bases, with 8 bases of the junction left unmatched. There are 14 residues in the CDR3. Germline V gene sequence: CDR1 LNHDA, CDR2 SQIVND (reference sequence). Here the CDR3 reads CASNRGTADEKLFF. For the CDR3, the DNA is TGTGCCAGTAATCGCGGGACAGCTGATGAAAAACTGTTTTTT. Full variable domain (missing parts from reference TRBV19 and TRBJ1-4): DGGITQSPKYLFRKEGQNVTLSCEQNLNHDAMYWYRQDPGQGLRLIYYSQIVNDFQKGDIAEGYSVSREKKESFPLTVTSAQKNPTAFYLCASNRGTADEKLFFGSGTQLSVL.

The genes are TRBV5-8 and TRBJ1-1; D is undetermined. Trimming removed 4 bases at V and 0 bases at J, with 10 bases between. The CDR3 length is 14 residues. From germline, CDR1 is SGHTS and CDR2 YDEGEE. In nucleotides, the CDR3 is TGTGCCAGCAGCCGACGGGAGTTGAACACTGAAGCTTTCTTT. It yields the protein CASSRRELNTEAFF.

To note about this clone: The sample contains more than one DNA sequence encoding this CDR3. This chain connects TRBV5-1 to TRBJ1-1, with 9 bases fitting TRBD1. The CDR3 is 14 amino acids. The trim removed 4 bases at V and 1 base at J, leaving 2 bases unmatched. Germline V CDR1 and CDR2: SGHRS, YFSETQ. The CDR3 spells CASSRGQGNTEAFF. The CDR3 DNA sequence: TGCGCCAGCAGCCGGGGACAGGGGAACACTGAAGCTTTCTTT.

The chain is built from TRBV5-1 and TRBJ2-1; a weak D match, TRBD1 (6 bases). Germline V CDR1 and CDR2: SGHRS, YFSETQ. V was cut by 4 bases and J by 10 bases, with 12 bases left in between. The CDR3 consists of 12 residues. This CDR3 is CASSPEGGEQFF. The CDR3 coding sequence is TGCGCCAGCAGCCCGGAAGGGGGAGAGCAGTTCTTC.

The chain couples TRBV9 to TRBJ2-7; 9 positions agree with TRBD2. CDR3 size: 17 residues. The germline V gene encodes CDR1 SGDLS and CDR2 YYNGEE. With V trimmed by 3 bases and J by 2 bases, 12 bases remained unmatched. CDR3: CASSATTTSGYPYEQYF. The CDR3 DNA reads TGTGCCAGCAGCGCTACCACGACTAGCGGATATCCCTACGAGCAGTACTTC.

This chain's CDR3 is CAWNRQGTEAFF. The CDR3, as DNA: TGTGCCTGGAATCGCCAGGGCACTGAAGCTTTCTTT. The chain links TRBV30 to TRBJ1-1; D is possibly TRBD1 (5 bases). This CDR3 has 12 amino acids. Trimming shortened V by 4 bases and J by 4 bases, and 10 bases separated the two germline ends. Germline lookup yields CDR1 GTSNPN and CDR2 SVGIG (reference sequence).

CDR3 region: CALGGKVTYEQYF. The DNA for the CDR3 is TGTGCCCTAGGAGGCAAGGTAACCTACGAGCAGTACTTC. This rearrangement joins TRBV10-3 to TRBJ2-7, with D possibly being TRBD2 (5 bases). The CDR3 spans 13 residues. Deletions cut 11 bases from V and 2 bases from J, with 16 bases between. Germline V gene sequence: CDR1 ENHRY, CDR2 SYGVKD.

The chain has TRBV6-2 or TRBV6-3 and TRBJ2-2; D perhaps matches TRBD1 (5 bases). The CDR3 is 19 amino acids. V lost 2 bases and J 0 bases, leaving 19 bases between the germline ends. CDR1 is MNHEY and CDR2 is SVGEGT in the germline V gene. The CDR3 bases are TGTGCCAGCAGTTACAAGGGGCCCCCCTGGCGGTCGAACACCGGGGAGCTGTTTTTT. The encoded protein is CASSYKGPPWRSNTGELFF.

This clone was found once. The chain employs TRBV6-2 or TRBV6-3 and TRBJ1-2; the match to TRBD1 covers 9 bases. The CDR3 has 15 amino acids. Germline CDR1 is MNHEY and CDR2 is SVGEGT. Unmatched junction bases numbered 9, after V lost 6 bases and J lost 4 bases. The CDR3 coding sequence is TGTGCCAGCAGCTCCAAGGACAGGGGCATCTATGGCTACACCTTC. Translation gives CASSSKDRGIYGYTF.

This rearrangement joins TRBV18 to TRBJ1-2; 7 nucleotides line up with TRBD1. Trimming at V came to 2 bases and at J to 2 bases, leaving 5 bases not matched to a gene. Germline CDR1 and CDR2: KGHSH and LQKENI. This CDR3 has 15 amino acids. CDR3 in amino acids: CASSPTGDSNYGYTF. The CDR3 DNA reads as TGTGCCAGCTCACCAACAGGGGATAGCAACTATGGCTACACCTTC.

This clone was counted between two and nine times. V gene TRBV28 combines with J gene TRBJ1-1; 10 bases match TRBD1. The CDR3 is 18 residues long. Germline V lookup: CDR1 MDHEN, CDR2 SYDVKM. V dropped 5 bases and J dropped 8; count of bases not matched to a gene: 20. The DNA of the CDR3 is TGTGCCAGCAGTATAATCACCGGGACAGGGGCTTCCCCGGGAGAAGCTTTCTTT. Translation gives CASSIITGTGASPGEAFF.

The rearrangement links TRBV30 to TRBJ1-2; D might be TRBD1 (5 bases). This CDR3 has 12 amino acids. V was cut by 4 bases and J by 3 bases, with 9 bases left in between. From germline, CDR1 is GTSNPN and CDR2 SVGIG (reference sequence). The DNA for the CDR3 is TGTGCCTGGAAGGGGAATTACTATGGCTACACCTTC. Its translation is CAWKGNYYGYTF.